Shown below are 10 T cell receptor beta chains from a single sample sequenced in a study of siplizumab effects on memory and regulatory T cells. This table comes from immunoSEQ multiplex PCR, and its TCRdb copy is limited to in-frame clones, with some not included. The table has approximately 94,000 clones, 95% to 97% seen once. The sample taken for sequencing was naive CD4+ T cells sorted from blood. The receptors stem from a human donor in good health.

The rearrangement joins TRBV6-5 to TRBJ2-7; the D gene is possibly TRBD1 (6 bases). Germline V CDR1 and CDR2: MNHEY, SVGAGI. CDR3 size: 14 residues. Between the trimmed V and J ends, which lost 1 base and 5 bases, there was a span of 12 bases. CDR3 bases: TGTGCCAGCAGTTACTTACAGGGATCTGACGAGCAGTACTTC. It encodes CASSYLQGSDEQYF.

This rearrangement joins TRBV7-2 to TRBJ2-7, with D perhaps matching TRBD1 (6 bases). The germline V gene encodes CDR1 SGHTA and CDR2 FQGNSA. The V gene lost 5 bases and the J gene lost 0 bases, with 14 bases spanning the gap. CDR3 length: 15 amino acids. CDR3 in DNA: TGTGCCAGCAGCCTGGGGGCATCAATCTCCTACGAGCAGTACTTC. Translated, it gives CASSLGASISYEQYF. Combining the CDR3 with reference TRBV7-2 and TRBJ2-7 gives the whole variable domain GAGVSQSPSNKVTEKGKDVELRCDPISGHTALYWYRQSLGQGLEFLIYFQGNSAPDKSGLPSDRFSAERTGGSVSTLTIQRTQQEDSAVYLCASSLGASISYEQYFGPGTRLTVT.

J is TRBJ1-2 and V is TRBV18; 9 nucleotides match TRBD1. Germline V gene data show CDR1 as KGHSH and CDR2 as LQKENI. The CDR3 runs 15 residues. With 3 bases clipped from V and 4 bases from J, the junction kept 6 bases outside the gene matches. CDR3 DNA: TGTGCCAGCTCACCTCGGGACAGGGAACTCTATGGCTACACCTTC. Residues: CASSPRDRELYGYTF.

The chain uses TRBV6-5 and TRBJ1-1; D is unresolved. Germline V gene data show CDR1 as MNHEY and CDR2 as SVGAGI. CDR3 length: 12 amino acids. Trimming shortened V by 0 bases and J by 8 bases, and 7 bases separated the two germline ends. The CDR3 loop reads CASSYSDGEAFF. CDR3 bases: TGTGCCAGCAGTTACTCTGACGGGGAAGCTTTCTTT.

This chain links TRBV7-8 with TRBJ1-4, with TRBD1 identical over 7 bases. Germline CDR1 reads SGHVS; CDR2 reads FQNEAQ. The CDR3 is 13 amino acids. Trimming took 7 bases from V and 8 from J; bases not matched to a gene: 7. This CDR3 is CASMRGRQEKLFF. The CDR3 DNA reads TGTGCCAGCATGAGGGGGCGTCAAGAAAAACTGTTTTTT. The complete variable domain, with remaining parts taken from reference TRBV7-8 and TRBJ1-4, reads GAGVSQSPRYKVAKRGQDVALRCDPISGHVSLFWYQQALGQGPEFLTYFQNEAQLDKSGLPSDRFFAERPEGSVSTLKIQRTQQEDSAVYLCASMRGRQEKLFFGSGTQLSVL.

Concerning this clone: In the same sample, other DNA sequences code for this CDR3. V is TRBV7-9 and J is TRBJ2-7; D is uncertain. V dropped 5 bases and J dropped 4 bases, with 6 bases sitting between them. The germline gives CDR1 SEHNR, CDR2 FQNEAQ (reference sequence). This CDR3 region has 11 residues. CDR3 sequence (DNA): TGTGCCAGCAGCCCCTCTTACGAGCAGTACTTC. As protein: CASSPSYEQYF.

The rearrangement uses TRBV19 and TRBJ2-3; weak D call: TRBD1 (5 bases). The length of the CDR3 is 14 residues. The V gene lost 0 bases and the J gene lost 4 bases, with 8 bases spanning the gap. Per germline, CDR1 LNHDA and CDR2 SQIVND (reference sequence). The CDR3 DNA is TGTGCCAGTAGTATAGACAGGGTGTCAGATACGCAGTATTTT. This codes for CASSIDRVSDTQYF.

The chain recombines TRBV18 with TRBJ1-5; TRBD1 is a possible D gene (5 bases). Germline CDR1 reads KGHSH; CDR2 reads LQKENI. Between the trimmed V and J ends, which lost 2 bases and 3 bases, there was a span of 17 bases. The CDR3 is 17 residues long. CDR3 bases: TGTGCCAGCTCACCATCGGTCACACAGGATCCCAATCAGCCCCAGCATTTT. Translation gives CASSPSVTQDPNQPQHF.

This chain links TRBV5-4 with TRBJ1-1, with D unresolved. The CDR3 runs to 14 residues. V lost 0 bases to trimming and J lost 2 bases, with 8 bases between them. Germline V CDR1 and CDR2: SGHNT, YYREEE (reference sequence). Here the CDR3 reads CASSLARLNTEAFF. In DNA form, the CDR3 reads TGTGCCAGCAGCTTGGCGCGGTTAAACACTGAAGCTTTCTTT.

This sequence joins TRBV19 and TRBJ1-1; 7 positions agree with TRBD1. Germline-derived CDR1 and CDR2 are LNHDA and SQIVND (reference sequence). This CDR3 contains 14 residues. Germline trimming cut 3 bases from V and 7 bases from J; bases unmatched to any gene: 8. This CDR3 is CASSILGQSREAFF. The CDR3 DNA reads TGTGCCAGTAGTATTCTGGGACAGTCCCGTGAAGCTTTCTTT.